This T cell receptor beta chain is drawn from a study of T cell responses to AZD1222 COVID-19 vaccine. As to this clone: Other DNA variants within this sample encode the same CDR3.

The CDR3 sequence is 13 residues long. The V and J ends lost 6 bases and 5 bases, in that order; junction bases with no gene match: 6. Germline values: CDR1 SEHNR, CDR2 FQNEAQ (reference sequence). Profiling relied on immunoSEQ multiplex PCR, and the TCRdb table lists in-frame clones only, not all of them. This table has approximately 150,000 clones, about nine tenths appearing once. The input for sequencing was peripheral blood, taken on day 0 of AZD1222 vaccination. This receptor was identified in an adult in good health. The V and J genes are TRBV7-9 and TRBJ2-5; 7 nucleotides align to TRBD2. CDR3 nucleotides: TGTGCCAGCAGTCTGGCCGGGGGGGAGACCCAGTACTTC. Residues: CASSLAGGETQYF.